The sequence of this T cell receptor beta chain was determined in a study of T cell changes during pregnancy in multiple sclerosis. Sequencing was performed with immunoSEQ multiplex PCR; in TCRdb, only in-frame clones are kept and a portion is missing. The sample holds more than 25,000 clones, roughly 87% seen once. V lost 5 bases and J lost 2; bases outside the gene matches: 11. CDR3 length: 16 residues. Germline values: CDR1 SEHNR, CDR2 FQNEAQ (reference sequence). Sequencing was performed on CD8+ T cells from peripheral blood mononuclear cells, taken in the third trimester of pregnancy. The TCR comes from a female donor with multiple sclerosis, enrolled in a pregnancy study. The J gene is TRBJ1-2, the V gene TRBV7-9; 7 bases agree with TRBD1. The CDR3 DNA reads as TGTGCCAGCAGCCCTAGCCGGGACAGACTCAACTATGGCTACACCTTC. Translating it yields CASSPSRDRLNYGYTF.